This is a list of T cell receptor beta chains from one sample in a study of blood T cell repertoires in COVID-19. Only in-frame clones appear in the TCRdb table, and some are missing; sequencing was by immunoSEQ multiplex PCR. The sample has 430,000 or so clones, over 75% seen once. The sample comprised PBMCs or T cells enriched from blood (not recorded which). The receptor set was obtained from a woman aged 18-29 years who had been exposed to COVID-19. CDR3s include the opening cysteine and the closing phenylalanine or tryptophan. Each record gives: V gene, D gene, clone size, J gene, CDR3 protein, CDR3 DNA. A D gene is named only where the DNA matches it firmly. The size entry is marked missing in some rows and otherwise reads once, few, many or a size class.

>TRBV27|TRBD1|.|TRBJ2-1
CASRDRGRSGEQFF
TGTGCCAGCAGAGACAGGGGGCGATCAGGTGAGCAGTTCTTC
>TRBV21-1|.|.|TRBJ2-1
CASSPPRRLAGDNEQFF
TGTGCCAGCAGCCCTCCCAGACGGCTAGCGGGGGACAATGAGCAGTTCTTC
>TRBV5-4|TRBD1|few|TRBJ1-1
CASSSGTGMNTEAFF
TGTGCCAGCAGCTCAGGGACAGGTATGAACACTGAAGCTTTCTTT
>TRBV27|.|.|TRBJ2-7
CASSHKAGGYEQYF
TGTGCCAGCAGCCATAAGGCTGGCGGATACGAGCAGTACTTC
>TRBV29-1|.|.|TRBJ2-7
CSVDSGPEQYF
TGCAGCGTTGACAGCGGTCCCGAGCAGTACTTC
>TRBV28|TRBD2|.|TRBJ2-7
CASTPGGRYEQYF
TGTGCCAGCACACCGGGGGGACGGTACGAGCAGTACTTC
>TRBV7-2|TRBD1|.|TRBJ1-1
CASDADPGRGLSTEAFF
TGTGCCAGCGACGCCGACCCAGGCAGGGGGCTTAGCACTGAAGCTTTCTTT
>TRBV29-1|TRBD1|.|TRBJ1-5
CSVAGGSNQPQHF
TGCAGCGTGGCAGGGGGTAGCAATCAGCCCCAGCATTTT
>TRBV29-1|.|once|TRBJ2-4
CSVEHGLGRAGAKNIQYF
TGCAGCGTTGAACACGGGTTAGGAAGGGCGGGAGCCAAAAACATTCAGTACTTC
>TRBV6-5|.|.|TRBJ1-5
CASSQWGGSNQPQHF
TGTGCCAGCAGCCAATGGGGGGGGAGCAATCAGCCCCAGCATTTT
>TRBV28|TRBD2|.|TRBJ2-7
CASSPPGLAGHEQYF
TGTGCCAGCAGTCCACCGGGACTAGCGGGGCACGAGCAGTACTTC
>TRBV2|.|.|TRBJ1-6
CASTQVRSPLHF
TGTGCCAGCACTCAGGTTCGTTCACCCCTCCACTTT
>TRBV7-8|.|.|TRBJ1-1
CASRLTVGGGTEAFF
TGTGCCAGCAGACTTACGGTGGGGGGAGGCACTGAAGCTTTCTTT
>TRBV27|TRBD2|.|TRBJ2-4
CASSFGTSYDIQYF
TGTGCCAGCAGTTTTGGGACTAGTTACGACATTCAGTACTTC
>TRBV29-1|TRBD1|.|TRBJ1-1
CSVQGDLIEAFF
TGCAGCGTCCAGGGGGACCTCATTGAAGCTTTCTTT
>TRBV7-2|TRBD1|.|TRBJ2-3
CASSVRQGSADTQYF
TGTGCCAGCAGCGTGAGACAGGGGTCTGCAGATACGCAGTATTTT
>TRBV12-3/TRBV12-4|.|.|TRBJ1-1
CATNPAEAFF
TGTGCCACCAACCCGGCTGAAGCTTTCTTT
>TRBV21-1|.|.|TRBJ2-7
CASSKDQRAHSYEQYF
TGTGCCAGCAGCAAGGATCAACGAGCGCACTCCTACGAGCAGTACTTC
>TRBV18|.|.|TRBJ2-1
CASSPRLAGENEQFF
TGTGCCAGCTCACCACGTCTAGCTGGGGAGAATGAGCAGTTCTTC
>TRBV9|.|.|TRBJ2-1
CASSHPPGSREQFF
TGTGCCAGCAGCCATCCTCCTGGATCGCGGGAGCAGTTCTTC
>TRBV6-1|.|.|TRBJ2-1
CASSEGWGSGYNEQFF
TGTGCCAGCAGTGAAGGGTGGGGATCAGGGTACAATGAGCAGTTCTTC
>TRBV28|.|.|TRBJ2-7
CASSLRYEQYF
TGTGCCAGCAGTCTCCGCTACGAGCAGTACTTC
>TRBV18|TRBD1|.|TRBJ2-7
CASSPSGTGINEQYF
TGTGCCAGCTCACCATCGGGGACAGGGATCAACGAGCAGTACTTC